One and the same sample provided the 10 T cell receptor beta chains below, sequenced in a study of shared clonotypes between healthy human individuals. Profiled with immunoSEQ multiplex PCR; TCRdb holds only in-frame clones, not every one. The sample has about 2.4 million clones; approximately 93% are singletons. The material sequenced was naive CD4+ T cells from PBMCs. Subset given: CD45RA+ positively selected. These receptors originate from a man between 18 and 29 years old in good health. Some clones in this sample may be carry-over from other donors' samples.

The chain recombines TRBV5-1 with TRBJ2-1; D is perhaps TRBD2 (5 bases). Trimming removed 9 bases at V and 2 bases at J, with 15 bases between. The germline V gene encodes CDR1 SGHRS and CDR2 YFSETQ. The CDR3 spans 14 residues. The CDR3 loop is CATTPDGAYNEQFF. Written as DNA, the CDR3 is TGCGCCACCACCCCGGACGGGGCCTACAATGAGCAGTTCTTC.

The rearrangement links TRBV4-1 to TRBJ2-7; maybe TRBD1 (5 bases). CDR1 and CDR2 (germline): MGHRA, YSYEKL. The CDR3 consists of 15 residues. V lost 2 bases and J lost 4, with 15 bases in between. CDR3 amino acids: CASSQTQGGLYEQYF. The CDR3 region has the DNA TGCGCCAGCAGCCAAACTCAGGGTGGATTATACGAGCAGTACTTC.

The chain carries TRBV10-3 and TRBJ2-1, with D possibly being TRBD1 (5 bases). The V gene lost 4 bases and the J gene lost 9 bases, with 16 bases spanning the gap. The CDR3 extends over 14 amino acids. In germline, CDR1 is ENHRY, CDR2 SYGVKD. This chain's CDR3 is CAISGQGRSGEQFF. The CDR3, as DNA: TGTGCCATCAGTGGTCAGGGTAGGTCTGGTGAGCAGTTCTTC.

The chain carries TRBV4-1 and TRBJ2-7; either TRBD1 or TRBD2 may supply D (5 bases each). The CDR3 loop spans 13 amino acids. Germline assignment: CDR1 MGHRA and CDR2 YSYEKL. V gave up 6 bases and J gave up 2 bases, with 11 bases separating them. The CDR3 bases are TGCGCCAGCAGGGGGACCACTACCTACGAGCAGTACTTC. Its translation: CASRGTTTYEQYF.

The chain uses TRBV15 and TRBJ1-1; D ambiguous. CDR1 LNHNV and CDR2 YYDKDF come from the germline V gene (reference sequence). The germline V and J ends were trimmed by 1 base and 7 bases, with 10 bases remaining between them. The CDR3 sequence is 13 residues long. CDR3 in amino acids: CATSRGPELEAFF. CDR3 in DNA: TGTGCCACCAGCAGAGGGCCCGAGCTTGAAGCTTTCTTT. Drawing the rest from reference TRBV15 and TRBJ1-1, the complete variable domain is DAMVIQNPRYQVTQFGKPVTLSCSQTLNHNVMYWYQQKSSQAPKLLFHYYDKDFNNEADTPDNFQSRRPNTSFCFLDIRSPGLGDTAMYLCATSRGPELEAFFGQGTRLTVV.

The chain carries TRBV28 and TRBJ2-3; D call uncertain. CDR3 length equals 8 residues. The V and J ends lost 8 bases and 12 bases respectively, with 6 bases between them. CDR1 and CDR2 (germline): MDHEN, SYDVKM. The chain's CDR3 is CASGSQYF. In nucleotides, the CDR3 is TGTGCCAGCGGATCCCAGTATTTT.

This chain uses TRBV19 with TRBJ1-2, with TRBD1 as a possible D gene (6 bases). The CDR3 loop spans 15 amino acids. V was cut by 7 bases and J by 4 bases, with 19 bases left in between. CDR1 LNHDA and CDR2 SQIVND come from the germline V gene (reference sequence). The CDR3 region has the DNA TGTGCCAGTACCCGAGGGCCCCCGGGGGCCTATGGCTACACCTTC. Translated: CASTRGPPGAYGYTF.

V and J are TRBV7-9 and TRBJ1-5, with D hard to call. Germline V lookup: CDR1 SEHNR, CDR2 FQNEAQ (reference sequence). This CDR3 contains 12 residues. Trimming shortened V by 1 base and J by 6 bases, and 4 bases separated the two germline ends. The CDR3 loop reads CASSLVPQPQHF. For the CDR3, the DNA is TGTGCCAGCAGCTTAGTACCTCAGCCCCAGCATTTT.

This chain uses TRBV28 with TRBJ2-1, with 8 bases lining up with TRBD2. Germline lookup yields CDR1 MDHEN and CDR2 SYDVKM. CDR3 length equals 15 residues. Trimming removed 5 bases from V and 6 bases from J; junction bases left unmatched: 9. CDR3 amino acids: CASSDQEAGGNEQFF. The CDR3, as DNA: TGTGCCAGCAGTGACCAAGAGGCGGGGGGCAATGAGCAGTTCTTC.

The table lists this clone with a few counts. In DNA, the CDR3 is TGTGCCAGCAGCTCCAGGGCTCCTCACACTGAAGCTTTCTTT. Protein product: CASSSRAPHTEAFF. This chain joins TRBV7-3 and TRBJ1-1; D perhaps matches TRBD1 (5 bases). Trimming removed 4 bases from V and 3 bases from J, with 12 bases in between. The CDR3 consists of 14 residues. Germline CDR1 is SGHTA and CDR2 is FQGTGA. The variable domain in full, with the rest retrieved from reference TRBV7-3 and TRBJ1-1, is GAGVSQTPSNKVTEKGKYVELRCDPISGHTALYWYRQSLGQGPEFLIYFQGTGAADDSGLPNDRFFAVRPEGSVSTLKIQRTERGDSAVYLCASSSRAPHTEAFFGQGTRLTVV.